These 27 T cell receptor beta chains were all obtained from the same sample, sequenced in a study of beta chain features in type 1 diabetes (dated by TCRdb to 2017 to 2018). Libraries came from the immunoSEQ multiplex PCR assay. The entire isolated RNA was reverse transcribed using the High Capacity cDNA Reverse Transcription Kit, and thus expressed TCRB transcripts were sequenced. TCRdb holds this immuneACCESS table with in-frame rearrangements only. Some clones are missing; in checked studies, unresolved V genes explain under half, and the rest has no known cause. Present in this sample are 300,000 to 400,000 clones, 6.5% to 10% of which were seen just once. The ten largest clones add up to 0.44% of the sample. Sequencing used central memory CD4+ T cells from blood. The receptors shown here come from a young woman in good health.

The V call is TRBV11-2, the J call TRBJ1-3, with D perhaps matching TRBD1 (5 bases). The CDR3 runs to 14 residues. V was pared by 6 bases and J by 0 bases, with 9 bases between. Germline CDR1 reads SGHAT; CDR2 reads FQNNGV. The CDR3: CASRDNNSGNTIYF. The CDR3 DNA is TGTGCCAGCAGGGACAACAACTCTGGAAACACCATATATTTT.

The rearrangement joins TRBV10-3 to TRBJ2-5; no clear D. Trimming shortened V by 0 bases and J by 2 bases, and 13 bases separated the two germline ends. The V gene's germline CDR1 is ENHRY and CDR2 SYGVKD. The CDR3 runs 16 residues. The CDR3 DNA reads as TGTGCCATCAGTGAGTCTGGGAAGGGTCCTCAAGAGACCCAGTACTTC. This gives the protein CAISESGKGPQETQYF.

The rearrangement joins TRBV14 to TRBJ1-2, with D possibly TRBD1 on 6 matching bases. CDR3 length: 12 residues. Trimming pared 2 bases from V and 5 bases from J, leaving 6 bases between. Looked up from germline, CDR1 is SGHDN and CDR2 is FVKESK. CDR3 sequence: CASSQTGYGYTF. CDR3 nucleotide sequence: TGTGCCAGCAGCCAAACAGGGTATGGCTACACCTTC.

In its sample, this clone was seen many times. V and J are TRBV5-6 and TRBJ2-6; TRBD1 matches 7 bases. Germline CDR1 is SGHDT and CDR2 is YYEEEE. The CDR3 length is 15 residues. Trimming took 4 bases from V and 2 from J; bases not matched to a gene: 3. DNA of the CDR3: TGTGCCAGCAGCGTCGACAGGGCTGGGGCCAACGTCCTGACTTTC. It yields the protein CASSVDRAGANVLTF.

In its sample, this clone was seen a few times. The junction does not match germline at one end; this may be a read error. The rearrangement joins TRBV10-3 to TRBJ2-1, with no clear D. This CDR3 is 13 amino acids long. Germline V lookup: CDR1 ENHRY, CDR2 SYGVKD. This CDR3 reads CASSTQKNTDQFF. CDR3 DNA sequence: TGTGCCAGCAGTACCCAGAAAAATACGGACCAGTTCTTC.

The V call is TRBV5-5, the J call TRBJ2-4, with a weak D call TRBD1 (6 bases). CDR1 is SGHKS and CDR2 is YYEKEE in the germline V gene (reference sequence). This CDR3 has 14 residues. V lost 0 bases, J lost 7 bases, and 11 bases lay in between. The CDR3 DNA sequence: TGTGCCAGCAGCTTGGCGGGACATGGGAACATTCAGTACTTC. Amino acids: CASSLAGHGNIQYF.

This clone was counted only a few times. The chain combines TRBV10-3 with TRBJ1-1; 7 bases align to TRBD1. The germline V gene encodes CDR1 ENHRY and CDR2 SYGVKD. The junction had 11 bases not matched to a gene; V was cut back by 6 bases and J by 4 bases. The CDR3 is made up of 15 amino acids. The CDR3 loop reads CAIRFDRDGGTEAFF. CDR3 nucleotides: TGTGCCATCAGGTTCGACAGGGACGGTGGCACTGAAGCTTTCTTT.

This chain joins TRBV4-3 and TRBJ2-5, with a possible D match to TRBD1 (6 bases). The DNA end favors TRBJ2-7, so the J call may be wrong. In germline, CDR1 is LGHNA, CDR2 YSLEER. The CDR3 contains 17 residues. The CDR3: CASSQVTTGTTHYEQYF. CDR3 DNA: TGCGCCAGCAGCCAAGTGACTACAGGGACCACCCACTACGAGCAGTACTTC.

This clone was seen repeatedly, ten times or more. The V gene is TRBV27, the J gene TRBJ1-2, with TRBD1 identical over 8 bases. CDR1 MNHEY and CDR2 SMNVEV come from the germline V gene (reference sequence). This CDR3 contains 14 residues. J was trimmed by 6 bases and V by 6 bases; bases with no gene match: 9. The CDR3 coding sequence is TGTGCCAGCAGGTTAGGACAGGGTTGGCATGGCTACACCTTC. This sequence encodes CASRLGQGWHGYTF.

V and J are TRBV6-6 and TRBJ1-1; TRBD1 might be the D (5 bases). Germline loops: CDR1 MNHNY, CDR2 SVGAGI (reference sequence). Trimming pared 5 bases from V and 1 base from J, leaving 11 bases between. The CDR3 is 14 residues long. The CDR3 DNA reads TGTGCCAGCAGTAGGACTGACAGGAACACTGAAGCTTTCTTT. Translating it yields CASSRTDRNTEAFF.

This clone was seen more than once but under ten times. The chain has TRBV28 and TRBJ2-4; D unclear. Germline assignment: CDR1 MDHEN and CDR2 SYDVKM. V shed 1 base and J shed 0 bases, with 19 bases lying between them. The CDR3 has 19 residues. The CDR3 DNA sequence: TGTGCCAGCAGTTTATCGATCGTACTCTCTTCTCGAGCCAAAAACATTCAGTACTTC. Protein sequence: CASSLSIVLSSRAKNIQYF.

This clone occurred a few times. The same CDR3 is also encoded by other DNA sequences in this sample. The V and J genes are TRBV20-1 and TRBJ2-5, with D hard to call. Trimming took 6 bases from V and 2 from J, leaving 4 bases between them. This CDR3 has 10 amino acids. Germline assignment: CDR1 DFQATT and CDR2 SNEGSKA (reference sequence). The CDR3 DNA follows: TGCAGTGCCAGACAAGAGACCCAGTACTTC. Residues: CSARQETQYF.

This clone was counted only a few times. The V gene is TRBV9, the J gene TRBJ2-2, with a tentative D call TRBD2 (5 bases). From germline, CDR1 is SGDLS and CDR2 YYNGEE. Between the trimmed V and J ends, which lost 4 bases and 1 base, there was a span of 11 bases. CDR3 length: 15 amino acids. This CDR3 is CASSLSGGNTGELFF. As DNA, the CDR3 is TGTGCCAGCAGCCTCTCTGGAGGGAACACCGGGGAGCTGTTTTTT.

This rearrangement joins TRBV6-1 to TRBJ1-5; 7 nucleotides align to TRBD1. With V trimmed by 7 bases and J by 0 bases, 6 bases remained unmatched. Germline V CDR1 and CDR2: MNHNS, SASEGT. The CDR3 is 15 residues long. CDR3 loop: CASTPGTASNQPQHF. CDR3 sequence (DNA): TGTGCCAGCACCCCCGGGACAGCTAGCAATCAGCCCCAGCATTTT.

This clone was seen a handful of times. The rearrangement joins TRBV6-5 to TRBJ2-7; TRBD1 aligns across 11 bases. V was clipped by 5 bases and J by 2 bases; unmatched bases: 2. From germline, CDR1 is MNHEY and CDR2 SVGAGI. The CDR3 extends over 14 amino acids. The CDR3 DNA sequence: TGTGCCAGCAGTGGGACAGGGGGGACCTACGAGCAGTACTTC. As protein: CASSGTGGTYEQYF.

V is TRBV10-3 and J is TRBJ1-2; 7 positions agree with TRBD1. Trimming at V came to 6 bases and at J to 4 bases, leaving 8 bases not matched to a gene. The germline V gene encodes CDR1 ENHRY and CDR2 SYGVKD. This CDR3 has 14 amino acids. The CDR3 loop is CAIREGQHLYGYTF. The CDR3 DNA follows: TGTGCCATCAGGGAGGGACAGCACCTCTATGGCTACACCTTC.

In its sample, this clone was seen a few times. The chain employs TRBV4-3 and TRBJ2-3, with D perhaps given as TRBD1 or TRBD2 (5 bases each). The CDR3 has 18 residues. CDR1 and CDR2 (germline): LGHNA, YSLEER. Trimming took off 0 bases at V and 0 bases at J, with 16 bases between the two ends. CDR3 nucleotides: TGCGCCAGCAGCCAAGATCTCTTCCGGGACGGCAGCACAGATACGCAGTATTTT. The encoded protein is CASSQDLFRDGSTDTQYF.

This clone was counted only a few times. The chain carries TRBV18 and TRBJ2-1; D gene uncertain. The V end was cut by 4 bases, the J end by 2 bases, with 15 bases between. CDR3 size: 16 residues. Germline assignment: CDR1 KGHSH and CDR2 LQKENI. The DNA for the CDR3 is TGTGCCAGCTCACTAGGCGGCCAGCTAACCTACAATGAGCAGTTCTTC. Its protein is CASSLGGQLTYNEQFF.

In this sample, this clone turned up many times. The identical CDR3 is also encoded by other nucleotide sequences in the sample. The CDR3 spells CASSLGSGTTQETQYF. CDR3 coding DNA: TGTGCCAGCAGTTTAGGATCCGGGACAACCCAAGAGACCCAGTACTTC. This chain joins TRBV28 and TRBJ2-5; TRBD1 might be the D (6 bases). The germline V gene has CDR1 MDHEN and CDR2 SYDVKM. The CDR3 runs 16 residues. V was cut by 2 bases and J by 1 base, with 14 bases left in between.

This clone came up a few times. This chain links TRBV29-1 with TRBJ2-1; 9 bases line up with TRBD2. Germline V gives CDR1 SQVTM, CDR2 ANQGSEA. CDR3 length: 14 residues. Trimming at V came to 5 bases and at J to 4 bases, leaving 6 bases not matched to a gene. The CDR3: CSVTRAGGYNEQFF. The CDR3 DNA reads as TGCAGCGTTACACGAGCGGGAGGATACAATGAGCAGTTCTTC.

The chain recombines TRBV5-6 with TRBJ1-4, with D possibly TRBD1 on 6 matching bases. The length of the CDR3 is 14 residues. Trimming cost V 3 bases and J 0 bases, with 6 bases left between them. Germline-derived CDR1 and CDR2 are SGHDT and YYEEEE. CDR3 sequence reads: CASSWTATNEKLFF. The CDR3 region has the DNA TGTGCCAGCAGCTGGACAGCAACTAATGAAAAACTGTTTTTT.

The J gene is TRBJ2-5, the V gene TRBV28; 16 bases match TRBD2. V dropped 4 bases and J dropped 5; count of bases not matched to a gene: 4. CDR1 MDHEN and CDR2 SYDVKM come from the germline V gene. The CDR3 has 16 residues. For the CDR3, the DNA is TGTGCCAGCAGTTCCCCGGGACTAGCGGGAGGGGAGACCCAGTACTTC. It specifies CASSSPGLAGGETQYF.

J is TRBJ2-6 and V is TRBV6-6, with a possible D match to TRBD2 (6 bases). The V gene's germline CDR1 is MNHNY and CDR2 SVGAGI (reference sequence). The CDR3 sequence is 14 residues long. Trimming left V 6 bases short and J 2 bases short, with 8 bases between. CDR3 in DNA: TGTGCCAGCAGGTCGGGGGCTGGGGCCAACGTCCTGACTTTC. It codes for CASRSGAGANVLTF.

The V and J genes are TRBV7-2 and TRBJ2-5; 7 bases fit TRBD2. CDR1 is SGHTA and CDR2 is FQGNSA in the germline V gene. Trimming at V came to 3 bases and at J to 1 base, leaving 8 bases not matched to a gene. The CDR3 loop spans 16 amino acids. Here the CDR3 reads CASSLPPGGTQETQYF. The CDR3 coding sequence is TGTGCCAGCAGCTTGCCCCCCGGGGGGACCCAAGAGACCCAGTACTTC.

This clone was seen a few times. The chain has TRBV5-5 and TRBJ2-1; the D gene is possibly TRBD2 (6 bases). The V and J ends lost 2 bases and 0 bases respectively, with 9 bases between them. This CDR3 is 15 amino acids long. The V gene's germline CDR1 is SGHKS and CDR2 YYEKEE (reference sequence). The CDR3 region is CASSLSGVSYNEQFF. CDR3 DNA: TGTGCCAGCAGCTTATCGGGGGTCTCCTACAATGAGCAGTTCTTC.

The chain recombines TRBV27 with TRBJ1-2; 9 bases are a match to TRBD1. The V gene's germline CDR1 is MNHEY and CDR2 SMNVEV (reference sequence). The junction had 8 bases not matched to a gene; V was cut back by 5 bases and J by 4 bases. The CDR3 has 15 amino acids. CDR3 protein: CASSRNRDRVYGYTF. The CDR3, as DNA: TGTGCCAGCAGTCGTAACCGGGACAGGGTCTATGGCTACACCTTC.

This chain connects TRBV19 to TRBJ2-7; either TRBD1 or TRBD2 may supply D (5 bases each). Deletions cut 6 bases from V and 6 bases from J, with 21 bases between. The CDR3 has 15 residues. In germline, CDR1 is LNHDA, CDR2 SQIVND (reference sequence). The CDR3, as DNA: TGTGCCAGTAGGCCTACCGGGACCTACTCGTCCGAGCAGTACTTC. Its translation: CASRPTGTYSSEQYF.